The entry that follows covers one T cell receptor (beta chain) sequence. The antigen is undetermined. This sample was taken from a study of cytomegalovirus exposure and HLA in healthy donors. The study's findings and limits: Productive status was seen about 87% or about 30% of the time for most TCR beta V segments in an earlier analysis.

13 Jbeta primers and 60 Vbeta primers were used for the PCR. Profiled with immunoSEQ multiplex PCR; TCRdb holds only in-frame clones, not every one. The sample carries around 120,000 clones, around 80% recorded once. The CDR3 consists of 15 residues. Germline loops: CDR1 SGDLS, CDR2 YYNGEE. Losses at the gene ends were 0 bases for V and 5 bases for J; bases not matched to a gene: 3. Source material: PBMCs. The TCR comes from a man aged 45-65 years in good health and CMV-seronegative. J is TRBJ2-1 and V is TRBV9; 9 bases are a match to TRBD2. This CDR3 is CASSVDAGGDNEQFF. Here the CDR3 DNA reads TGTGCCAGCAGCGTAGATGCGGGAGGGGACAATGAGCAGTTCTTC.